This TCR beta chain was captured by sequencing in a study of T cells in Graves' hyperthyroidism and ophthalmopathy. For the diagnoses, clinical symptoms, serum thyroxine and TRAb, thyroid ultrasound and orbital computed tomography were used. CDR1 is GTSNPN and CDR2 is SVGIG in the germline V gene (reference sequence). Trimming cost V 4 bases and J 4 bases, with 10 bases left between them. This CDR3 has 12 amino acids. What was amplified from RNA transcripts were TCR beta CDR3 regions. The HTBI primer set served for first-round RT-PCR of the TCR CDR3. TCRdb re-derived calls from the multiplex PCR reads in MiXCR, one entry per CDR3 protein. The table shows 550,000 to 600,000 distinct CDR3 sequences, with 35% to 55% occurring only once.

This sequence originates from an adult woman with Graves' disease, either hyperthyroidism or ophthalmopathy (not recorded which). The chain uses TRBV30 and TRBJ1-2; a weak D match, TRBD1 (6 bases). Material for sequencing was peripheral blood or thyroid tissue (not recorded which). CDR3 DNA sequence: TGTGCCTGGACCGGGGACACCTATGGCTACACCTTC. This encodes CAWTGDTYGYTF.